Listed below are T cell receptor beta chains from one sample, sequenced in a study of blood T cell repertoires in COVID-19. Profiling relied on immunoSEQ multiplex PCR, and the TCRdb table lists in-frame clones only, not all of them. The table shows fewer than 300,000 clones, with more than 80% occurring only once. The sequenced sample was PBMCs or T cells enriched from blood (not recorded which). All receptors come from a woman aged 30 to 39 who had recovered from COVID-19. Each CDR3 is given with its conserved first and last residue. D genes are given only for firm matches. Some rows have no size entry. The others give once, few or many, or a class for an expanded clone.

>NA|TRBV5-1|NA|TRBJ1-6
TGCGCCAGCAGCTTGGGTGACAGGCAGGGACCCCTCCACTTT
CASSLGDRQGPLHF
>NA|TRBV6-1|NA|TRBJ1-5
TGTGCCAGCAGTGACGCGCGTGAACCTCAGCCCCAGCATTTT
CASSDAREPQPQHF
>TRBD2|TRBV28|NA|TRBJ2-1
TGTGCCAGCACCACGGGAGGCCCGGATCAGTTCTTC
CASTTGGPDQFF
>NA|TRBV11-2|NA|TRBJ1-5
TGTGCCAGCAGCTTAGACGACAGGCCTCAGCCCCAGCATTTT
CASSLDDRPQPQHF
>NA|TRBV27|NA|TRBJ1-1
TGTGCCAGCAGACATTACATGAACACTGAAGCTTTCTTT
CASRHYMNTEAFF
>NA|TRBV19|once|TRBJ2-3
TGTGCCAGTAGTGCGCTCACAGATACGCAGTATTTT
CASSALTDTQYF
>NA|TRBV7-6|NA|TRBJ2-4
TGTGCCAGCAGCCAAGCAGCGGGCTCAAACATTCAGTACTTC
CASSQAAGSNIQYF
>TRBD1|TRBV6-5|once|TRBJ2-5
TGTGCCAGCAGAGGGACAGGGGTAATAGAGACCCAGTACTTC
CASRGTGVIETQYF
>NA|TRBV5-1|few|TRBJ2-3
TGCGCCAGCAGCTTGATCAAAGCCGAGGGAGCGGGTGCAGATACGCAGTATTTT
CASSLIKAEGAGADTQYF
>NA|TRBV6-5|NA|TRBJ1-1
TGTGCCAGCAGCAATCCCGGGACACGGAACACTGAAGCTTTCTTT
CASSNPGTRNTEAFF
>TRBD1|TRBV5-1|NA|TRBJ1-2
TGCGCCAGCGGGACAGGGGGAAATGGTGGCTATGGCTACACCTTC
CASGTGGNGGYGYTF
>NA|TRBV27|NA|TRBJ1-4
TGTGCCAGCAGTTCTACCGGACAGAAAACTAATAATGAAAAACTGTTTTTT
CASSSTGQKTNNEKLFF
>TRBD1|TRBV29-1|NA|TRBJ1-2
TGCAGCGTGCCGACAGGGGGTTATGGCTACACCTTC
CSVPTGGYGYTF
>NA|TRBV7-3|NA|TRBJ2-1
TGTGCCAGCAGCCCTATGACAGGTATCAATGAGCAGTTCTTC
CASSPMTGINEQFF
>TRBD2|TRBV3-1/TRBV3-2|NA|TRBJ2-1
TGTGCCAGCAGCCAAGTGGGACTAGCGGGATTTAGCTCCTACAATGAGCAGTTCTTC
CASSQVGLAGFSSYNEQFF
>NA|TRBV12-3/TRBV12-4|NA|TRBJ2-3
TGTGCCAGCAGTCCTTCGCGGCGAGATACGCAGTATTTT
CASSPSRRDTQYF
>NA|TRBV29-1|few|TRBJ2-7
TGCAGCGTTGACAGGGGAGTAAGTGGCGAGCAGTACTTC
CSVDRGVSGEQYF
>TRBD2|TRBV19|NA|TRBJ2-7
TGTGCCAGTAGTCTCGGACTAGCGGGCATATACGAGCAGTACTTC
CASSLGLAGIYEQYF
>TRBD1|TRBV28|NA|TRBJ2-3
TGTGCCAGCAGTCAGGGACAGGTCCCAGATACGCAGTATTTT
CASSQGQVPDTQYF
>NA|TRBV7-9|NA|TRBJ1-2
TGTGCCAGCAGCTTAGGGGAGGGAAGCGCTGGCTACACCTTC
CASSLGEGSAGYTF
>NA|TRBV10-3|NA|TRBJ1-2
TGTGCCATCAGTGTGGGGTCAGGGCGATGGAACTATGGCTACACCTTC
CAISVGSGRWNYGYTF
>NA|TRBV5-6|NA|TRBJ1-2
TGTGCCAGCAACCGGGTCGAGGGCCTGGGCTATGGCTACACCTTC
CASNRVEGLGYGYTF
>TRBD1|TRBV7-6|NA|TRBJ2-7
TGTGCCAGCAGCTCCGGGACAGGGGCCTACGAGCAGTACTTC
CASSSGTGAYEQYF
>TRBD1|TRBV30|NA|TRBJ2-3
TGTGCCTGGAGTATGACAGGGGGCCTTGATACGCAGTATTTT
CAWSMTGGLDTQYF
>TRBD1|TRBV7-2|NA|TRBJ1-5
TGTGCCAGCAGCTTAGGGACAGGCCCTAGCAATCAGCCCCAGCATTTT
CASSLGTGPSNQPQHF
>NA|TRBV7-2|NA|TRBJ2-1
TGTGCCAGCAGCTTTGACAGACTTCACAATGAGCAGTTCTTC
CASSFDRLHNEQFF
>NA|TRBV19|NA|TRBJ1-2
TGTGCCAGTAGTATGACAGGAGACAGACTTAACTATGGCTACACCTTC
CASSMTGDRLNYGYTF